Listed below are T cell receptor beta chains from one sample, sequenced in a study of shared clonotypes between healthy human individuals. Assay used: immunoSEQ multiplex PCR; TCRdb lists only in-frame clones, some missing. The sample holds 450,000 to 700,000 clones; nearly 97% are singletons and the top ten take less than 0.13%. Sequencing was performed on naive CD8+ T cells sorted from blood. Receptors were obtained from a woman in her thirties in good health. The CDR3 runs from the conserved cysteine through the conserved F or W. The D gene is left open where the match is weak. Rows may omit the clone size; those that give it use once, few, many or a size class.

length	V	D	size	J	CDR3	DNA
12	TRBV7-9	.	.	TRBJ2-1	CASSASSNEQFF	TGTGCCAGCAGCGCCTCGAGTAATGAGCAGTTCTTC
14	TRBV9	.	.	TRBJ2-3	CASSVAGWTDTQYF	TGTGCCAGCAGCGTAGCAGGGTGGACAGATACGCAGTATTTT
16	TRBV7-2	TRBD2	.	TRBJ2-1	CASSQLAGGIRNEQFF	TGTGCCAGCAGCCAATTAGCGGGAGGTATACGCAATGAGCAGTTCTTC
15	TRBV4-1	TRBD2	.	TRBJ2-1	CASSPSGGFYNEQFF	TGCGCCAGCAGCCCCAGCGGGGGATTCTACAATGAGCAGTTCTTC
14	TRBV7-9	TRBD1	.	TRBJ2-7	CASSYGQGLDEQYF	TGTGCCAGCAGCTACGGACAGGGTCTTGACGAGCAGTACTTC
14	TRBV6-6	.	.	TRBJ1-2	CASSYLGADYGYTF	TGTGCCAGCAGTTACCTCGGCGCGGACTATGGCTACACCTTC
12	TRBV7-2	.	.	TRBJ2-1	CASRETRNEQFF	TGTGCCAGCAGAGAAACTAGGAATGAGCAGTTCTTC
16	TRBV28	TRBD1	.	TRBJ2-1	CASSSSRGLGNNEQFF	TGTGCCAGCAGTTCCTCCAGGGGGCTGGGGAACAATGAGCAGTTCTTC
13	TRBV7-8	.	.	TRBJ2-7	CASSYQGGYEQYF	TGTGCCAGCAGCTATCAGGGGGGTTACGAGCAGTACTTC
16	TRBV7-9	.	.	TRBJ2-2	CASSFPCVQNTGELFF	TGTGCCAGCAGCTTCCCTTGTGTACAGAACACCGGGGAGCTGTTTTTT
14	TRBV6-1	.	.	TRBJ1-1	CASSESLQGTEAFF	TGTGCCAGCAGTGAATCACTCCAGGGGACTGAAGCTTTCTTT
16	TRBV13	.	.	TRBJ2-5	CASSLGPGSPQETQYF	TGTGCCAGCAGCTTAGGCCCGGGGTCCCCCCAAGAGACCCAGTACTTC
13	TRBV7-8	.	.	TRBJ2-7	CASSSNPIYEQYF	TGTGCCAGCAGCTCAAACCCCATTTACGAGCAGTACTTC
13	TRBV2	TRBD1	.	TRBJ2-1	CASSGAGGDEQFF	TGTGCCAGCAGTGGGGCAGGGGGAGATGAGCAGTTCTTC
16	TRBV5-6	.	.	TRBJ2-2	CASSLVSSLNTGELFF	TGTGCCAGCAGCTTGGTGTCATCCCTGAACACCGGGGAGCTGTTTTTT
16	TRBV27	.	.	TRBJ2-5	CASSPGTSNWGETQYF	TGTGCCAGCAGTCCCGGGACAAGCAATTGGGGGGAGACCCAGTACTTC
14	TRBV29-1	TRBD1	.	TRBJ1-4	CSVADRDESEKLFF	TGCAGCGTAGCGGACAGGGACGAAAGTGAAAAACTGTTTTTT
15	TRBV12-2	.	.	TRBJ1-1	CASRLAQGVLTEAFF	TGTGCAAGTCGCTTAGCGCAGGGGGTTCTAACTGAAGCTTTCTTT
15	TRBV27	.	.	TRBJ1-1	CASSLISGLNTEAFF	TGTGCCAGCAGTTTGATAAGCGGACTGAACACTGAAGCTTTCTTT
11	TRBV13	.	.	TRBJ1-1	CASSPGSEAFF	TGTGCCAGCAGCCCAGGGTCCGAAGCTTTCTTT
15	TRBV5-1	TRBD2	once	TRBJ2-2	CASSPGLVRHEELFF	TGCGCCAGCAGCCCGGGACTAGTTCGTCATGAGGAGCTGTTTTTT
13	TRBV10-2	.	.	TRBJ2-1	CASRGTSYNEQFF	TGCGCCAGCCGGGGGACTTCTTACAATGAGCAGTTCTTC
13	TRBV5-4	.	.	TRBJ2-5	CASSPAEKETQYF	TGTGCCAGCAGCCCAGCGGAAAAAGAGACCCAGTACTTC
16	TRBV7-6	TRBD1	.	TRBJ2-1	CASSFLTSGGKGEQFF	TGTGCCAGCAGCTTCCTTACCTCAGGGGGCAAGGGTGAGCAGTTCTTC
15	TRBV6-1	.	.	TRBJ1-1	CASGVRDTRNTEAFF	TGTGCCAGCGGAGTCCGGGACACACGGAACACTGAAGCTTTCTTT
14	TRBV29-1	.	.	TRBJ2-2	CSVVSGAGTGELFF	TGCAGCGTTGTATCGGGGGCCGGCACCGGGGAGCTGTTTTTT
13	TRBV6-5	.	.	TRBJ1-2	CASSMGQGYGYTF	TGTGCCAGCAGTATGGGGCAGGGGTATGGCTACACCTTC
15	TRBV28	TRBD2	.	TRBJ2-7	CASSKGLAESYEQYF	TGTGCCAGCAGCAAAGGACTAGCCGAATCCTACGAGCAGTACTTC
14	TRBV30	.	.	TRBJ2-3	CAWSVLLSTDTQYF	TGTGCCTGGAGTGTACTCCTTTCCACAGATACGCAGTATTTT
16	TRBV25-1	.	.	TRBJ2-7	CASSEFPGQGVGEQYF	TGTGCCAGCAGTGAATTCCCGGGACAAGGGGTTGGCGAGCAGTACTTC
16	TRBV2	.	once	TRBJ2-7	CASSGSRERLQYEQYF	TGTGCCAGCAGTGGGTCCCGGGAGCGGCTCCAGTACGAGCAGTACTTC
15	TRBV28	.	.	TRBJ1-1	CASSRTELGNTEAFF	TGTGCCAGCAGTCGGACCGAATTAGGGAACACTGAAGCTTTCTTT
14	TRBV27	.	.	TRBJ2-7	CASAAGGANNEQYF	TGTGCCAGCGCCGCCGGGGGAGCCAATAACGAGCAGTACTTC
15	TRBV9	.	once	TRBJ1-1	CASSPSGRANTEAFF	TGTGCCAGCAGCCCGAGCGGTAGGGCGAACACTGAAGCTTTCTTT
18	TRBV5-4	TRBD2	.	TRBJ2-1	CASSHGLAGDSSYNEQFF	TGTGCCAGCAGCCATGGACTAGCGGGAGACAGTTCCTACAATGAGCAGTTCTTC
18	TRBV5-1	TRBD2	.	TRBJ2-1	CASSRKTGTSGAYNEQFF	TGCGCCAGCAGCCGCAAAACCGGGACTAGCGGGGCCTACAATGAGCAGTTCTTC
15	TRBV6-6	TRBD2	.	TRBJ2-7	CASSYERGVAYEQYF	TGTGCCAGCAGTTACGAGCGGGGCGTCGCCTACGAGCAGTACTTC
16	TRBV6-1	.	once	TRBJ2-7	CASSQDGISLAYEQYF	TGTGCCAGCAGTCAAGATGGAATCTCGTTGGCCTACGAGCAGTACTTC
11	TRBV11-2	.	.	TRBJ1-1	CASWGEGQAFF	TGTGCCAGCTGGGGCGAGGGTCAAGCTTTCTTT
12	TRBV28	.	.	TRBJ1-5	CASSFRDRPQHF	TGTGCCAGCAGTTTCAGGGATCGGCCCCAGCATTTT
14	TRBV28	TRBD1	.	TRBJ2-5	CASSLDREQETQYF	TGTGCCAGCAGTTTGGACAGGGAGCAAGAGACCCAGTACTTC
15	TRBV7-9	TRBD1	.	TRBJ2-7	CASSFSGTGGIEQYF	TGTGCCAGCAGCTTCTCCGGGACAGGGGGGATCGAGCAGTACTTC
14	TRBV12-1	.	.	TRBJ2-3	CASSFRTSSNTQYF	TGTGCCAGCAGCTTTAGGACTAGCTCGAATACGCAGTATTTT
15	TRBV4-2	.	.	TRBJ1-2	CASSQGRGGAYGYTF	TGTGCCAGCAGCCAAGGGCGCGGAGGGGCCTATGGCTACACCTTC
13	TRBV2	.	.	TRBJ1-1	CASSVEQGPEAFF	TGTGCCAGCAGTGTGGAACAGGGCCCTGAAGCTTTCTTT
14	TRBV28	.	.	TRBJ2-7	CASSPRGDPHEQYF	TGTGCCAGCAGTCCCAGGGGGGACCCGCACGAGCAGTACTTC
16	TRBV6-6	.	.	TRBJ1-4	CASSYSVAPKREKLFF	TGTGCCAGCAGTTACTCTGTGGCACCTAAAAGGGAAAAACTGTTTTTT
15	TRBV27	.	once	TRBJ2-2	CASTHGIGNTGELFF	TGTGCCAGCACCCACGGGATTGGGAACACCGGGGAGCTGTTTTTT
13	TRBV27	.	.	TRBJ1-2	CASSLGPAGGYTF	TGTGCCAGCAGTCTCGGACCTGCGGGTGGCTACACCTTC
15	TRBV6-4	.	.	TRBJ2-6	CASSDWNLGANVLTF	TGTGCCAGCAGTGACTGGAACCTGGGGGCCAACGTCCTGACTTTC
15	TRBV27	.	.	TRBJ2-5	CASSLSTGGGETQYF	TGTGCCAGCAGTTTATCGACGGGTGGCGGGGAGACCCAGTACTTC
17	TRBV11-2	.	.	TRBJ1-5	CASSLDLRGGPNQPQHF	TGTGCCAGCAGCTTAGATCTTAGGGGGGGACCAAATCAGCCCCAGCATTTT
13	TRBV23-1	.	.	TRBJ2-1	CASSQSRGQEQFF	TGCGCCAGCAGTCAATCACGGGGGCAGGAGCAGTTCTTC
12	TRBV5-6	.	.	TRBJ2-3	CASSLLADTQYF	TGTGCCAGCAGCCTGCTAGCAGATACGCAGTATTTT
11	TRBV11-2	.	.	TRBJ1-1	CASREVPEAFF	TGTGCCAGCAGAGAGGTTCCTGAAGCTTTCTTT